This record looks at one TCR beta chain sequence and its context. The antigen it recognizes is unknown. Qualities for individual bases were not recorded, and no much larger clone is one base off. To demonstrate the VDJtools post-analysis software, the study profiled TCR beta repertoires from the peripheral blood of about a dozen young patients with multiple sclerosis. The multiple sclerosis patients were children and adolescents between roughly 6 and 17 years of age. This entry comes from a study of post-analysis software for immune sequencing data (dated by TCRdb to between 2014 and 2016). In the study overall: The recorded disease courses included relapsing-remitting, secondary progressive and progressive-relapsing multiple sclerosis, and some patients had no subtype annotation. The patient repertoires were set against under 13 previously published healthy control repertoires from donors whose ages ranged from roughly 6 to 27 years. A subset of samples was prepared in parallel using single-end sample barcoding, then pooled and co-amplified after Illumina adapter ligation. What the authors observed across the whole study: Direct clustering with F measure revealed strong co-clustering of samples prepared in the same batch, which led to a batch-effect correction. The multiple sclerosis patient group was slightly younger than the control group. Compared with controls, multiple sclerosis patients had significantly lower normalized Chao1 diversity, a finding suggesting substantial peripheral T-cell clonal expansion.

The method behind the library was PCR. Sequencing was performed on an Illumina HiSeq 2500. Unique molecular identifiers were incorporated into TCR beta cDNA libraries to reduce PCR and sequencing biases. Approximately 500,000 cDNA molecules were obtained for every 1 to 10 million input T cells, so each molecule roughly corresponded to one T cell. The same protocol used for the earlier healthy control dataset was applied to prepare and sequence the patient libraries. Within a given batch, samples were prepared together, multiplexed and sequenced on the same HiSeq lane. The original pipeline was this. Raw barcoded reads were processed with MIGEC, discarding single-read molecular identifier groups before consensus assembly and CDR3 extraction. VDJtools was used for post-analysis of the clonotype tables, and diversity was normalized by down-sampling every dataset to the size of the smallest sample. In repertoire overlap clustering, CDR3 amino acid sequences, but not nucleotide sequences, were matched to correct batch-related cross-sample contamination. TCRdb trimmed public reads at Q25 via fastp, called clones via MiXCR and kept in-frame beta chains. Rows are unified per CDR3 protein, each entry keeping the most common DNA and genes. The authors' filters were not applied to this entry. Within this sample are 750,000 to 950,000 distinct CDR3 sequences, with around 53% of them counted one time only. Of the sample, 4% to 5.5% falls within the top ten clones.

This TCR derives from a girl between 10 and 17 years old with multiple sclerosis. The specimen sequenced was blood.

The encoded CDR3 is CASTGVGETQYF. The sequence in DNA is TGTGCCAGCACAGGGGTCGGCGAGACCCAGTACTTC. The V gene is TRBV2 and the J gene is TRBJ2-5, with TRBD1 as a weak D call on 6 bases. Trimming costs V 7 bases and J 5 bases, and their ends lie 11 bases apart. The CDR3, cysteine through phenylalanine, is 12 amino acids long. Here the CDR3 DNA is all that survives: 36 bases in frame from base 1. Via the germline V gene, CDR1 is SNHLY and CDR2 FYNNEI.